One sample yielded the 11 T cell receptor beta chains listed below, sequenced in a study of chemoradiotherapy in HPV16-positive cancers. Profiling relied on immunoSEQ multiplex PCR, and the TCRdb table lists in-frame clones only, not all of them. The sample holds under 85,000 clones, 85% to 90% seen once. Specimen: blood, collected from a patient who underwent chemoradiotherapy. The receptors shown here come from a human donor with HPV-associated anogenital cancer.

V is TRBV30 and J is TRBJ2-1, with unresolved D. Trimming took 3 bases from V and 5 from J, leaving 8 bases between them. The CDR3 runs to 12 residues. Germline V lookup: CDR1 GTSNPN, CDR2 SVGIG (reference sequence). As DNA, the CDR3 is TGTGCCTGGAGGGGAACCCACAATGAGCAGTTCTTC. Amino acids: CAWRGTHNEQFF.

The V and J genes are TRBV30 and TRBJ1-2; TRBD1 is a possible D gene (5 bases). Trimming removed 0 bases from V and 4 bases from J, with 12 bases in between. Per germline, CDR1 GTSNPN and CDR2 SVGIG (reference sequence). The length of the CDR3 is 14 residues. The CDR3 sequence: CAWSVKGSGYGYTF. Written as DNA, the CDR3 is TGTGCCTGGAGTGTAAAGGGGTCTGGCTATGGCTACACCTTC.

The CDR3 DNA is TGCGCCGGGGACAGGGGAAAAGAGACCCAGTACTTC. Translated: CAGDRGKETQYF. The J gene is TRBJ2-5, the V gene TRBV23-1; 10 bases map to TRBD1. TRBV23-1 is treated as an ORF (open reading frame) with a function not yet certain. The J segment lost 3 bases and the V segment lost 11 bases, leaving 3 bases of the junction unmatched. CDR3 length: 12 residues.

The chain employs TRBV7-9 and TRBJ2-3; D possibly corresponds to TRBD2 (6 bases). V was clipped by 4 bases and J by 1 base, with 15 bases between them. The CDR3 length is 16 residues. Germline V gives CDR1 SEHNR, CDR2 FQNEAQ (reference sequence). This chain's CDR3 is CASSSTTSSGTDTQYF. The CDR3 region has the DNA TGTGCCAGCAGCTCCACTACGTCTAGCGGCACAGATACGCAGTATTTT.

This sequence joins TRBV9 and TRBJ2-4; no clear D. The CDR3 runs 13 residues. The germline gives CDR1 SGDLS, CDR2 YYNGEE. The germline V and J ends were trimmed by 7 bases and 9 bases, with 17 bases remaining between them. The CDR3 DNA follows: TGTGCCAGCGGGCCAGCTAATCAAGGCATTCAGTACTTC. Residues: CASGPANQGIQYF. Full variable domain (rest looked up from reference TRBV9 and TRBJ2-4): DSGVTQTPKHLITATGQRVTLRCSPRSGDLSVYWYQQSLDQGLQFLIQYYNGEERAKGNILERFSAQQFPDLHSELNLSSLELGDSALYFCASGPANQGIQYFGAGTRLSVL.

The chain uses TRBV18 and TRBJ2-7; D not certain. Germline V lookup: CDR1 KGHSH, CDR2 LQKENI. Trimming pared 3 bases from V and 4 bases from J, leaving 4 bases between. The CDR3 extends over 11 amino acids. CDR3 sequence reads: CASSPAYEQYF. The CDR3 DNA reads TGTGCCAGCTCACCGGCATACGAGCAGTACTTC.

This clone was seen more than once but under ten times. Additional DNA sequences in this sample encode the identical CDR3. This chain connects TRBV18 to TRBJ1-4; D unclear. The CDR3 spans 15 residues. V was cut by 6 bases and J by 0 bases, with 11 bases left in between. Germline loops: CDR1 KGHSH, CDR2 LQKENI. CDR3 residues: CASSLTWATNEKLFF. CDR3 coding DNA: TGTGCCAGCTCCCTCACTTGGGCAACTAATGAAAAACTGTTTTTT.

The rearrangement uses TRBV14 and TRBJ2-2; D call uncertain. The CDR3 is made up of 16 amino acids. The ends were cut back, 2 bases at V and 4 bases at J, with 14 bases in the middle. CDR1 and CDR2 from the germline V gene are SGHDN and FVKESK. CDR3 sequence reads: CASSQFNRVSTGELFF. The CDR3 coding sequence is TGTGCCAGCAGCCAATTCAACAGAGTCTCCACCGGGGAGCTGTTTTTT.

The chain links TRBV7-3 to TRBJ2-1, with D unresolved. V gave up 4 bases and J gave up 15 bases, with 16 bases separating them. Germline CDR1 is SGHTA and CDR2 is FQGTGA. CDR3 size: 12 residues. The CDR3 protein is CASSSTSRLLFF. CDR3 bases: TGTGCCAGCAGCTCGACGTCTAGGCTTCTGTTCTTC.

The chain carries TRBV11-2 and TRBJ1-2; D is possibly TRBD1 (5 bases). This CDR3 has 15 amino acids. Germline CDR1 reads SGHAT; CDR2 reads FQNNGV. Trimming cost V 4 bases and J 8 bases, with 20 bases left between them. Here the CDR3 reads CASSSIRGRGTGYTF. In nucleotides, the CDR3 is TGTGCCAGCAGCTCGATTAGGGGACGGGGTACCGGCTACACCTTC.

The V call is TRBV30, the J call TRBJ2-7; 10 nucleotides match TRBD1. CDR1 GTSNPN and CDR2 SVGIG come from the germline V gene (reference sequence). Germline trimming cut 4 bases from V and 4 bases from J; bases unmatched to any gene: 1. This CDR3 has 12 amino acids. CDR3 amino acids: CAWTGQGYEQYF. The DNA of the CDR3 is TGTGCCTGGACGGGACAGGGGTACGAGCAGTACTTC.